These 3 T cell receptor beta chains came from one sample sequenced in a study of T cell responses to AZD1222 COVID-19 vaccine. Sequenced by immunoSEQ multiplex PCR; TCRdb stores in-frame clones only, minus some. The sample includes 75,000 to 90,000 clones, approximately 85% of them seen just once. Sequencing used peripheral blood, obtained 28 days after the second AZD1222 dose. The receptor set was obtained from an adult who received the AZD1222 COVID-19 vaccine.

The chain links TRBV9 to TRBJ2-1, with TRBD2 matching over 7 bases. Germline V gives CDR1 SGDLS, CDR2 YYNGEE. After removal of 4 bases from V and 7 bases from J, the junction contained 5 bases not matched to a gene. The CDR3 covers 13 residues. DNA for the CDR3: TGTGCCAGCAGCAGGCGGGGGTGGAATGAGCAGTTCTTC. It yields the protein CASSRRGWNEQFF.

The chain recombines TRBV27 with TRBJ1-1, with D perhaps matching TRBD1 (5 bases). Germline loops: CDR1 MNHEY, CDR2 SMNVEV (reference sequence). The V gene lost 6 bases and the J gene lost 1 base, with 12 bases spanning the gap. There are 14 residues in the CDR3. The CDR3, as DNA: TGTGCCAGCAGATGGGACTTAAGGAACACTGAAGCTTTCTTT. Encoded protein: CASRWDLRNTEAFF.

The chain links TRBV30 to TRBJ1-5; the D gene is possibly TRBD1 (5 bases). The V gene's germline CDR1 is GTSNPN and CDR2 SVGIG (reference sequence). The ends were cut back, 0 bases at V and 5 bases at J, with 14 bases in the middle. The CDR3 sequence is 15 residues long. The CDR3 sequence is CAWSVGLGTDQPQHF. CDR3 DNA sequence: TGTGCCTGGAGTGTCGGCTTGGGGACGGATCAGCCCCAGCATTTT.